This passage covers 10 T cell receptor beta chains from one sample sequenced in a study of CD8 T cells in ankylosing spondylitis. Notes on the study in general: A motif in TCR beta, a set of eight highly homologous variants, appeared characteristic of ankylosing spondylitis blood.

From the 5' RACE reads, TCRdb called clonotypes with MiXCR, one entry per CDR3 protein. The table includes about 450,000 distinct CDR3 sequences, around 26% detected once. The antigens these receptors bind are not known. Material for sequencing was blood, either unsorted or a sorted T cell fraction (not recorded which). The receptors were gathered from a male donor with ankylosing spondylitis.

The count of this clonotype is one. V gene TRBV21-1 combines with J gene TRBJ1-1; the table's D call, TRBD1, was not checked against the DNA. TRBV21-1 is annotated as a pseudogene. The CDR3 is 15 amino acids. The CDR3 region has the DNA TGTGCCAGCAGCAAAGCTGGGCGGACGGACACTGAAGCTTTCTTT. Residues: CASSKAGRTDTEAFF.

The chain couples TRBV12-3 or TRBV12-4 to TRBJ2-7, with D hard to call. The CDR3 length is 13 residues. V was trimmed by 3 bases and J by 0 bases, leaving 6 bases between them. CDR3 protein: CASSLGFSYEQYV. DNA of the CDR3: TGTGCCAGCAGTTTGGGGTTCTCCTACGAGCAGTACGTC.

This chain uses TRBV10-1 with TRBJ2-2; tentatively, D is TRBD1 or TRBD2 (5 bases each). The V gene lost 0 bases and the J gene lost 5 bases, with 10 bases spanning the gap. The germline gives CDR1 WNHNN, CDR2 SYGVQD (reference sequence). The CDR3 is made up of 15 amino acids. The CDR3, as DNA: TGCGCCAGCAGTGAGTCGCTGGGGGAAACCGGGGAGCTGTTTTTT. Its translation: CASSESLGETGELFF.

V and J are TRBV7-2 and TRBJ1-2; TRBD1 is a possible D gene (5 bases). The CDR3 consists of 14 residues. V was clipped by 1 base and J by 5 bases, with 11 bases between them. Germline lookup yields CDR1 SGHTA and CDR2 FQGNSA. Here the CDR3 reads CASSLEGRVYGYTF. The CDR3, as DNA: TGTGCCAGCAGCTTAGAGGGGAGGGTTTATGGCTACACCTTC.

V gene TRBV5-1 combines with J gene TRBJ1-2; 8 bases align to TRBD1. Germline V lookup: CDR1 SGHRS, CDR2 YFSETQ. The CDR3 sequence is 15 residues long. Trimming cost V 0 bases and J 3 bases; bases outside gene matches: 4. This CDR3 reads CASSLALDRDYGYTF. CDR3 nucleotide sequence: TGCGCCAGCAGCTTGGCCCTGGACAGGGACTATGGCTACACCTTC.

This clonotype has ten or more counts. The V and J genes are TRBV16 and TRBJ1-1; D unresolved. This CDR3 region has 14 residues. Germline CDR1 reads KGHSY; CDR2 reads FQNENV. The germline V and J ends were trimmed by 0 bases and 6 bases, with 11 bases remaining between them. The CDR3 DNA reads as TGTGCCAGCAGCCAATCTTGGGAAAGGGCTGAAGCTTTCTTT. Its protein is CASSQSWERAEAFF.

The rearrangement links TRBV5-5 to TRBJ2-2; D is perhaps TRBD1 (5 bases). V gave up 2 bases and J gave up 4 bases, with 15 bases separating them. Per the germline V gene, CDR1 is SGHKS and CDR2 is YYEKEE (reference sequence). This CDR3 region has 16 residues. CDR3 loop: CASSFSLGRGTGELFF. The CDR3 DNA is TGTGCCAGCAGCTTTAGTTTGGGGCGAGGCACCGGGGAGCTGTTTTTT.

In this sample, this clonotype turned up a few times. The CDR3 bases are TGCGCCAGCAGCATATCCGGGACAGGGGGCGACGAGACCCAGTACTTC. Protein sequence: CASSISGTGGDETQYF. The chain carries TRBV5-1 and TRBJ2-5, with TRBD1 identical over 12 bases. The CDR3 spans 16 residues. From germline, CDR1 is SGHRS and CDR2 YFSETQ. With V trimmed by 4 bases and J by 5 bases, 9 bases remained unmatched.

The chain is built from TRBV3-1 and TRBJ1-6; D unclear. Germline CDR1 reads LGHDT; CDR2 reads YNNKEL (reference sequence). V was shortened by 1 base and J by 6 bases, with 4 bases between the two germline ends. CDR3 length: 13 residues. CDR3 in amino acids: CASSQGTNSPLHF. CDR3 nucleotide sequence: TGTGCCAGCAGCCAAGGGACTAATTCACCCCTCCACTTT.

The sample holds many counts of this clonotype. One end of the junction does not line up with germline, which may come from a read error. V is TRBV3-1 and J is TRBJ2-1, with 13 bases lining up with TRBD2. Germline V gene data show CDR1 as LGHDT and CDR2 as YNNKEL (reference sequence). This CDR3 spans 18 amino acids. The CDR3: CASSHRWTSGSSFNEQFF. CDR3 in DNA: TGTGCCAGCAGCCACCGATGGACTAGCGGGAGTTCCTTCAATGAGCAGTTCTTC.